A selection of T cell receptor beta chains follows, all from one sample in a study of lymphopenia after photon versus proton radiotherapy. Produced via immunoSEQ multiplex PCR; TCRdb's table is partial and in-frame only. This sample has approximately 160,000 clones, with less than 90% found just once. The starting material was peripheral blood, obtained from a patient treated with photon-based radiotherapy. These receptors were collected from a man in his fifties with gastric cancer. The CDR3 runs from the conserved cysteine through the conserved F or W. The D gene is left open where the match is weak. Rows may omit the clone size; those that give it use once, few, many or a size class.

-	TRBV19	TRBJ2-5	-	CASSIVSSQETQYF	TGTGCCAGTAGTATCGTCAGCTCCCAAGAGACCCAGTACTTC
-	TRBV11-2	TRBJ2-7	-	CASSLANQGKAYEQYF	TGTGCCAGCAGCTTAGCTAATCAGGGTAAGGCCTACGAGCAGTACTTC
-	TRBV7-2	TRBJ2-7	-	CASSFDPTGEQYF	TGTGCCAGCAGCTTTGACCCCACGGGCGAGCAGTACTTC
TRBD2	TRBV7-9	TRBJ2-3	-	CASSFPSGSTDTQYF	TGTGCCAGCAGCTTCCCTAGCGGAAGCACAGATACGCAGTATTTT
TRBD2	TRBV11-3	TRBJ2-1	-	CASSSHSGSYNEQFF	TGTGCCAGCAGCTCACATAGCGGGTCCTACAATGAGCAGTTCTTC
-	TRBV18	TRBJ1-4	-	CASSGNRKEKLFF	TGTGCCAGCTCCGGGAATAGGAAGGAAAAACTGTTTTTT
TRBD1	TRBV7-9	TRBJ1-3	-	CASSLGDSERTILF	TGTGCCAGCAGCTTAGGGGACAGCGAGCGGACCATTCTTTTT
-	TRBV30	TRBJ2-7	-	CAWDPNSYEQYF	TGTGCCTGGGACCCAAACTCCTACGAGCAGTACTTC
TRBD1	TRBV9	TRBJ1-1	-	CASSVGGEDRGGTEAFF	TGTGCCAGCAGCGTAGGGGGTGAGGACAGGGGAGGGACTGAAGCTTTCTTT
-	TRBV19	TRBJ1-1	many	CASRQNTEAFF	TGTGCCAGTAGGCAGAACACTGAAGCTTTCTTT
TRBD2	TRBV11-2	TRBJ2-1	-	CASSLGLAGGRNEQFF	TGTGCCAGCAGCTTAGGGCTAGCGGGAGGGCGCAATGAGCAGTTCTTC
TRBD2	TRBV5-6	TRBJ2-2	-	CASSLMGTRNTGELFF	TGTGCCAGCAGCTTGATGGGGACTAGAAACACCGGGGAGCTGTTTTTT
-	TRBV7-8	TRBJ2-7	-	CASSMDEQYF	TGTGCCAGCAGCATGGACGAGCAGTACTTC
-	TRBV28	TRBJ1-5	few	CASRPLSLGNQPQHF	TGTGCCAGCAGACCACTATCACTGGGCAATCAGCCCCAGCATTTT
-	TRBV5-6	TRBJ2-3	-	CASSLHSLAFGTDTQYF	TGTGCCAGCAGCTTGCATAGCCTAGCCTTCGGCACAGATACGCAGTATTTT
-	TRBV28	TRBJ2-4	-	CASSSKKALGKNIQYF	TGTGCCAGCAGCTCCAAGAAGGCGCTGGGCAAAAACATTCAGTACTTC
TRBD1	TRBV7-8	TRBJ2-3	-	CASRPNRDRGRTDTQYF	TGTGCCAGCAGGCCCAACCGGGACAGGGGACGGACAGATACGCAGTATTTT
TRBD1	TRBV7-2	TRBJ2-1	-	CASSRKTGTTSNNEQFF	TGTGCCAGCAGCCGCAAGACAGGGACCACTTCCAACAATGAGCAGTTCTTC